The clone carrying this T cell receptor (beta chain) was recorded at least ten times. The data belong to a study of T cells in Graves' hyperthyroidism and ophthalmopathy. Researchers amplified the TCR beta CDR3 regions from RNA transcripts. TCR CDR3 regions were first amplified by RT-PCR with HTBI primers. TCRdb analysed the multiplex PCR reads with MiXCR anew, one entry per CDR3 protein. Of hundreds of thousands of distinct CDR3 sequences in the sample, over 35% were seen once. Trimming at V came to 5 bases and at J to 5 bases, leaving 11 bases not matched to a gene. The CDR3 contains 16 residues. CDR1 and CDR2 (germline): SEHNR, FQNEAQ (reference sequence). These patients, aged 18 to 65, had recently diagnosed hyperthyroidism lasting under 2 months.

The J gene is TRBJ2-7, the V gene TRBV7-9; 11 nucleotides line up with TRBD2. This clonotype originated in a man younger than 35 with Graves' hyperthyroidism. The sample taken for sequencing was blood. This CDR3 reads CASSLGTSGRLDEQYF. The CDR3 coding sequence is TGTGCCAGCAGCCTTGGGACTAGCGGACGTCTCGACGAGCAGTACTTC.